This T cell receptor (beta chain) was profiled in a study of cytomegalovirus exposure and HLA in healthy donors. The CDR3 spans 16 residues. The PCR ran on 60 Vbeta and 13 Jbeta primers. Only in-frame clones appear in the TCRdb table, and some are missing; sequencing was by immunoSEQ multiplex PCR. The sample consists of just under 70,000 clones, approximately 75% of them appearing once. The chain is built from TRBV21-1 and TRBJ2-5; TRBD2, the D gene given by the table, was not confirmed from the DNA. TRBV21-1 is an annotated pseudogene. Sequencing was carried out using PBMCs. The TCR comes from a human donor in good health. CDR3 amino acids: CASSKAGSGGGETQYF. The CDR3 nucleotides read TGTGCCAGCAGCAAAGCAGGTAGCGGGGGAGGGGAGACCCAGTACTTC.